This T cell receptor beta chain emerged from a study of CXCR3-negative and CXCR3-positive naive CD8 T cells. Study-wide results and limits: Higher TRB CDR3 hydrophobicity marked CXCR3-positive naive cells relative to CXCR3-negative naive cells.

The libraries of TRB cDNA were prepared using 5' RACE with UMI labels. TCRdb reworked the 5' RACE reads into one entry per CDR3 protein, no DNA. Its table records over 100,000 distinct CDR3 sequences. As to this clonotype: The antigen remains unidentified.

The CDR3 has 15 residues. The germline V gene encodes CDR1 SEHNR and CDR2 FQNEAQ (reference sequence). This TCR derives from a human donor in good health. Some clones in this sample may be carry-over from other donors' samples. V is TRBV7-9 and J is TRBJ2-5; TCRdb indicates TRBD1, and absent DNA this call remains unverified. The source material was naive CXCR3- CD8+ T cells from blood. Specified subset: CD45RO-CCR7+CD27+CD95- naive CD8+ T cells lacking CXCR3 (TNR3-). CDR3 sequence: CASSHSTGGQETQYF.